This TCR beta chain was retrieved from a study of CD8 T cells in ankylosing spondylitis. TCRdb re-derived calls from the 5' RACE reads in MiXCR, one entry per CDR3 protein. The sample consists of about 42,000 distinct CDR3 sequences, 2.5% to 3% of them appearing once. The CDR3 extends over 16 amino acids. Germline V gene sequence: CDR1 SGDLS, CDR2 YYNGEE. Trimming shortened V by 2 bases and J by 1 base, and 13 bases separated the two germline ends. This clonotype has at least ten counts. The chain employs TRBV9 and TRBJ1-3; D is unresolved. Sequenced sample: blood, either unsorted or a sorted T cell fraction (not recorded which). This clonotype originated in a male donor with ankylosing spondylitis or in good health (not recorded which). The CDR3 DNA follows: TGTGCCAGCAGCGTCCGCCAGCAGGATTCTGGAAACACCATATATTTT. This codes for CASSVRQQDSGNTIYF.